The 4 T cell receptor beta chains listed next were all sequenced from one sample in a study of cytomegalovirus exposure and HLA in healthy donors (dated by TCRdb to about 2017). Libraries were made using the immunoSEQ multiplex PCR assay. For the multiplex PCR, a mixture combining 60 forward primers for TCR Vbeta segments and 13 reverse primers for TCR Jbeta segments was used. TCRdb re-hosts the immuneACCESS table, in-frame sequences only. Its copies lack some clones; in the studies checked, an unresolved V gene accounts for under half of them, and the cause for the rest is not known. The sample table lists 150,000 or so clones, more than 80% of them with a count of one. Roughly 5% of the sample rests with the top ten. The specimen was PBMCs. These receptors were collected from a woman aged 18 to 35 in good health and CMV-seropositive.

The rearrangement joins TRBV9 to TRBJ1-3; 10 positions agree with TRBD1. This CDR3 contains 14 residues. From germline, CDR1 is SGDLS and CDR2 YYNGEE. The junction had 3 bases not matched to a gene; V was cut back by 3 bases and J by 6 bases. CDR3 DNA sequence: TGTGCCAGCAGCGCGGGGACAGGGGCAAACACCATATATTTT. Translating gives CASSAGTGANTIYF.

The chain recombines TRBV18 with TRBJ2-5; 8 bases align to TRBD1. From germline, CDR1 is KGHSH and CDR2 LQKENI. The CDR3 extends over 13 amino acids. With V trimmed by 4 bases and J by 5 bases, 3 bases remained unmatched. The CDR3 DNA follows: TGTGCCAGCTCACGACAGGGGTTCGAGACCCAGTACTTC. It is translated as CASSRQGFETQYF.

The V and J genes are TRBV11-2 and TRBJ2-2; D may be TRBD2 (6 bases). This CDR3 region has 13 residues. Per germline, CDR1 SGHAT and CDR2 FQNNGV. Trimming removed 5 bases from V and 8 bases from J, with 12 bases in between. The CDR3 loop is CASSLTGEGELFF. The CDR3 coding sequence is TGTGCCAGCAGCCTCACGGGGGAGGGGGAGCTGTTTTTT.

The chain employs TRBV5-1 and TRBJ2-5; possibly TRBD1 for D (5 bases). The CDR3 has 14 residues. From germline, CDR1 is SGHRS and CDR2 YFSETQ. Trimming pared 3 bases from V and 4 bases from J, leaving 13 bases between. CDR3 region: CASSYDQGRETQYF. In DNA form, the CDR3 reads TGCGCCAGCAGCTATGATCAGGGTAGAGAGACCCAGTACTTC.